A single sample is the source of the 30 T cell receptor beta chains below, sequenced in a study of blood T cell repertoires in COVID-19. The repertoire was sequenced with immunoSEQ multiplex PCR; TCRdb's copy has only in-frame clones and lacks some. The sample records some 350,000 clones, 75% to 90% being singletons. Sequencing was performed on PBMCs or T cells enriched from blood (not recorded which). Receptors were obtained from a man aged 25-45 years who had recovered from COVID-19.

The gene calls are TRBV6-5 and TRBJ2-7, with D perhaps matching TRBD2 (7 bases). V was pared by 4 bases and J by 4 bases, with 17 bases between. The length of the CDR3 is 15 residues. Looked up from germline, CDR1 is MNHEY and CDR2 is SVGAGI. The CDR3 nucleotides read TGTGCCAGCAGTTCTTTGACTGGGAGGGGGTACGAGCAGTACTTC. This sequence encodes CASSSLTGRGYEQYF.

The genes are TRBV2 and TRBJ1-6, with 8 bases identical to TRBD1. V was pared by 6 bases and J by 0 bases, with 16 bases of the junction left unmatched. The germline CDR1 and CDR2 sequences are SNHLY and FYNNEI. The CDR3 sequence is 20 residues long. The CDR3 is CASSTPTGTGMSSYNSPLHF. The CDR3 DNA sequence: TGTGCCAGCAGCACGCCGACCGGGACAGGAATGAGCTCCTATAATTCACCCCTCCACTTT. The entire variable domain, with the rest obtained from reference TRBV2 and TRBJ1-6, is as follows: EPEVTQTPSHQVTQMGQEVILRCVPISNHLYFYWYRQILGQKVEFLVSFYNNEISEKSEIFDDQFSVERPDGSNFTLKIRSTKLEDSAMYFCASSTPTGTGMSSYNSPLHFGNGTRLTVT.

A single count supports this clone. This chain connects TRBV10-3 to TRBJ1-3; TRBD1 might be the D (6 bases). V was cut by 5 bases and J by 4 bases, with 12 bases left in between. Germline CDR1 reads ENHRY; CDR2 reads SYGVKD. The CDR3 has 14 amino acids. DNA of the CDR3: TGTGCCATCAGTCGAACAGGGTTCGGAAACACCATATATTTT. Protein product: CAISRTGFGNTIYF.

The chain joins TRBV13 to TRBJ1-1; maybe TRBD1 (5 bases). V gave up 0 bases and J gave up 5 bases, with 10 bases separating them. The germline gives CDR1 PRHDT, CDR2 FYEKMQ (reference sequence). This CDR3 region has 14 residues. Here the CDR3 reads CASSLGRQGTEAFF. In DNA form, the CDR3 reads TGTGCCAGCAGCTTAGGTCGGCAGGGTACTGAAGCTTTCTTT.

This clone was counted a few times. V usage is TRBV5-4 and J usage is TRBJ1-1, with TRBD1 matching over 9 bases. The CDR3 covers 15 residues. Germline assignment: CDR1 SGHNT and CDR2 YYREEE (reference sequence). V trimming: 4 bases; J trimming: 4 bases; junction bases outside the gene matches: 8. The CDR3 region has the DNA TGTGCCAGCAGCATTAACAGGGGGCTCGGCACTGAAGCTTTCTTT. Protein: CASSINRGLGTEAFF.

The genes are TRBV5-1 and TRBJ2-7; TRBD2 matches 8 bases. Germline-derived CDR1 and CDR2 are SGHRS and YFSETQ. CDR3 length equals 16 residues. V trimming: 4 bases; J trimming: 0 bases; junction bases outside the gene matches: 9. CDR3 bases: TGCGCCAGCAGCAAGGCTACGGGGGGGCCCTCCTACGAGCAGTACTTC. Protein sequence: CASSKATGGPSYEQYF.

CDR3 protein: CASSEALTGSQPQHF. CDR3 nucleotide sequence: TGTGCCAGCAGTGAAGCGTTGACAGGGAGTCAGCCCCAGCATTTT. This sequence joins TRBV2 and TRBJ1-5, with 7 nucleotides matching TRBD1. CDR1 SNHLY and CDR2 FYNNEI come from the germline V gene. V lost 0 bases and J lost 6; bases outside the gene matches: 5. The CDR3 spans 15 residues.

The CDR3 is CASRGTGTNYGYTF. As DNA, the CDR3 is TGCGCCAGCAGAGGGACAGGAACTAACTATGGCTACACCTTC. The chain couples TRBV5-1 to TRBJ1-2; 8 nucleotides agree with TRBD1. The CDR3 runs 14 residues. V shed 5 bases, J shed 0 bases, and the junction held 3 bases outside the gene matches. Germline V gives CDR1 SGHRS, CDR2 YFSETQ. Full variable domain (remainder filled in from reference TRBV5-1 and TRBJ1-2): KAGVTQTPRYLIKTRGQQVTLSCSPISGHRSVSWYQQTPGQGLQFLFEYFSETQRNKGNFPGRFSGRQFSNSRSEMNVSTLELGDSALYLCASRGTGTNYGYTFGSGTRLTVV.

This chain uses TRBV3-1 (or the pseudogene TRBV3-2) with TRBJ2-2; 11 nucleotides line up with TRBD1. The CDR3 consists of 16 residues. CDR1 is LGHDT and CDR2 is YNNKEL in the germline V gene (reference sequence). The V gene end was trimmed by 2 bases and the J gene end by 7 bases; junction bases not matched to a gene: 6. The CDR3 protein is CASSQPGTGGFGELFF. Written as DNA, the CDR3 is TGTGCCAGCAGCCAACCCGGGACAGGGGGTTTCGGGGAGCTGTTTTTT.

The chain uses TRBV19 and TRBJ2-7, with a possible D match to TRBD1 (6 bases). Germline values: CDR1 LNHDA, CDR2 SQIVND (reference sequence). The CDR3 has 14 residues. Trimming cost V 6 bases and J 0 bases, with 12 bases left between them. CDR3 residues: CASRVGDTSYEQYF. CDR3 DNA sequence: TGTGCCAGTAGAGTAGGGGACACCTCCTACGAGCAGTACTTC.

The chain joins TRBV21-1 to TRBJ1-3; the table's D call, TRBD1, has no DNA check behind it. TRBV21-1 is described as a pseudogene. The CDR3 is 15 amino acids. CDR3 nucleotide sequence: TGTGCCAGCAGCAAAGGGACAGGGAGGATTGACACCATATATTTT. Its translation: CASSKGTGRIDTIYF.

This chain links TRBV5-6 with TRBJ2-1; D ambiguous. Between the trimmed V and J ends, which lost 5 bases and 9 bases, there was a span of 9 bases. Looked up from germline, CDR1 is SGHDT and CDR2 is YYEEEE. The CDR3 length is 11 residues. In DNA form, the CDR3 reads TGTGCCAGCAGTTATAGTGGTGAGCAGTTCTTC. It encodes CASSYSGEQFF.

The chain carries TRBV28 and TRBJ2-1; 11 bases agree with TRBD1. Germline-derived CDR1 and CDR2 are MDHEN and SYDVKM. J was trimmed by 7 bases and V by 3 bases; bases with no gene match: 5. This CDR3 has 15 residues. DNA of the CDR3: TGTGCCAGCAGTTTTGGGACAGGGGGATCGAATGAGCAGTTCTTC. Amino acids: CASSFGTGGSNEQFF.

The chain combines TRBV13 with TRBJ1-1; D is uncertain. In germline, CDR1 is PRHDT, CDR2 FYEKMQ (reference sequence). The V gene lost 1 base and the J gene lost 6 bases, with 9 bases spanning the gap. The CDR3 sequence is 13 residues long. DNA of the CDR3: TGTGCCAGCAGCTTAGAGGAGGTGGCTGAAGCTTTCTTT. Amino acid sequence: CASSLEEVAEAFF. Based on the CDR3 plus reference TRBV13 and TRBJ1-1, the full variable domain is AAGVIQSPRHLIKEKRETATLKCYPIPRHDTVYWYQQGPGQDPQFLISFYEKMQSDKGSIPDRFSAQQFSDYHSELNMSSLELGDSALYFCASSLEEVAEAFFGQGTRLTVV.

The chain joins TRBV7-2 to TRBJ2-6; 7 nucleotides agree with TRBD2. In germline, CDR1 is SGHTA, CDR2 FQGNSA. The trim removed 4 bases at V and 1 base at J, leaving 1 base unmatched. CDR3 length: 15 amino acids. In nucleotides, the CDR3 is TGTGCCAGCAGCTACGGGGGGTCTGGGGCCAACGTCCTGACTTTC. Translation: CASSYGGSGANVLTF. The full variable domain, completed using reference TRBV7-2 and TRBJ2-6, is GAGVSQSPSNKVTEKGKDVELRCDPISGHTALYWYRQSLGQGLEFLIYFQGNSAPDKSGLPSDRFSAERTGGSVSTLTIQRTQQEDSAVYLCASSYGGSGANVLTFGAGSRLTVL.

This clone showed up just once. V usage is TRBV7-8 and J usage is TRBJ2-2, with TRBD1 identical over 9 bases. Losses at the gene ends were 5 bases for V and 2 bases for J; bases not matched to a gene: 3. The CDR3 loop spans 15 amino acids. Germline lookup yields CDR1 SGHVS and CDR2 FQNEAQ. CDR3 sequence: CASSRDRVNTGELFF. The CDR3 nucleotides are TGTGCCAGCAGCCGGGACAGGGTAAACACCGGGGAGCTGTTTTTT. Based on the CDR3 plus reference TRBV7-8 and TRBJ2-2, the full variable domain is GAGVSQSPRYKVAKRGQDVALRCDPISGHVSLFWYQQALGQGPEFLTYFQNEAQLDKSGLPSDRFFAERPEGSVSTLKIQRTQQEDSAVYLCASSRDRVNTGELFFGEGSRLTVL.

About this clone: This specimen includes other DNA sequences encoding the same CDR3. V usage is TRBV12-3 or TRBV12-4 and J usage is TRBJ2-7; possibly TRBD2 for D (6 bases). Deletions cut 2 bases from V and 2 bases from J, with 7 bases between. This CDR3 has 13 residues. The CDR3 protein is CASSLTGAYEQYF. The CDR3, as DNA: TGTGCCAGCAGTTTAACGGGGGCCTACGAGCAGTACTTC.

Concerning this clone: The junction differs from germline at one of its ends, possibly a read error. The J gene is TRBJ2-7, the V gene TRBV11-2; 8 positions agree with TRBD2. The CDR3 spans 12 residues. Per the germline V gene, CDR1 is SGHAT and CDR2 is FQNNGV. In DNA, the CDR3 is TGTGCCAGCATCAATTATGTCGGGACTAGTGCCTTC. Residues: CASINYVGTSAF.

The V gene is TRBV3-1 (or the pseudogene TRBV3-2), the J gene TRBJ1-1; D not resolved. Trimming cost V 0 bases and J 1 base, with 9 bases left between them. CDR3 length: 15 amino acids. Germline V lookup: CDR1 LGHDT, CDR2 YNNKEL (reference sequence). The CDR3, as DNA: TGTGCCAGCAGCCAAGAGAAGGAGGGGAACACTGAAGCTTTCTTT. It yields the protein CASSQEKEGNTEAFF.

V gene TRBV10-3 combines with J gene TRBJ1-1; possibly TRBD1 for D (5 bases). Trimming took off 1 base at V and 4 bases at J, with 13 bases between the two ends. CDR3 length: 15 residues. Germline-derived CDR1 and CDR2 are ENHRY and SYGVKD. For the CDR3, the DNA is TGTGCCATCAGTGAGTTAGGGCAGGGTGGCACTGAAGCTTTCTTT. Protein: CAISELGQGGTEAFF.

V usage is TRBV7-9 and J usage is TRBJ1-5, with 9 bases matching TRBD1. Germline V gene lookup returns CDR1 SEHNR and CDR2 FQNEAQ (reference sequence). Trimming took 5 bases from V and 6 from J; bases not matched to a gene: 2. CDR3 length equals 13 residues. This CDR3 reads CASSRDRAQPQHF. CDR3 in DNA: TGTGCCAGCAGCCGGGACAGGGCTCAGCCCCAGCATTTT.

The chain uses TRBV5-1 and TRBJ1-6; 9 bases fit TRBD1. CDR1 is SGHRS and CDR2 is YFSETQ in the germline V gene. The CDR3 is 15 residues long. Unmatched junction bases numbered 5, after V lost 2 bases and J lost 8 bases. The CDR3 is CASSLTGGEDSPLHF. The CDR3 nucleotides read TGCGCCAGCAGCTTAACAGGGGGCGAGGATTCACCCCTCCACTTT. Full variable domain (remainder filled in from reference TRBV5-1 and TRBJ1-6): KAGVTQTPRYLIKTRGQQVTLSCSPISGHRSVSWYQQTPGQGLQFLFEYFSETQRNKGNFPGRFSGRQFSNSRSEMNVSTLELGDSALYLCASSLTGGEDSPLHFGNGTRLTVT.

This chain connects TRBV24-1 to TRBJ2-3; D is possibly TRBD2 (7 bases). The CDR3 is 16 amino acids. V dropped 3 bases and J dropped 2 bases, with 14 bases sitting between them. The germline CDR1 and CDR2 sequences are KGHDR and SFDVKD. This CDR3 reads CATSDLLGGDTDTQYF. In nucleotides, the CDR3 is TGTGCCACCAGTGATCTCCTAGGGGGGGACACAGATACGCAGTATTTT.

This clone appeared a single time. This chain joins TRBV29-1 and TRBJ1-1; no firm D call. Trimming removed 8 bases at V and 1 base at J, with 8 bases between. This CDR3 region has 11 residues. Germline V gives CDR1 SQVTM, CDR2 ANQGSEA. Here the CDR3 DNA reads TGCAGCTGCCAGGAGAACACTGAAGCTTTCTTT. Translated, it gives CSCQENTEAFF.

The V gene is TRBV9, the J gene TRBJ2-1, with TRBD1 as a possible D gene (5 bases). The CDR3 has 13 residues. The V gene lost 1 base and the J gene lost 8 bases, with 10 bases spanning the gap. Germline values: CDR1 SGDLS, CDR2 YYNGEE. The CDR3 bases are TGTGCCAGCAGCGTATTAGGGGTCGATGAGCAGTTCTTC. It yields the protein CASSVLGVDEQFF. Complete variable domain (other parts from reference TRBV9 and TRBJ2-1): DSGVTQTPKHLITATGQRVTLRCSPRSGDLSVYWYQQSLDQGLQFLIQYYNGEERAKGNILERFSAQQFPDLHSELNLSSLELGDSALYFCASSVLGVDEQFFGPGTRLTVL.

V and J are TRBV7-8 and TRBJ2-2; D may be TRBD2 (5 bases). The CDR3 contains 16 residues. Per germline, CDR1 SGHVS and CDR2 FQNEAQ. Trimming stripped 5 bases from V and 5 bases from J, with 18 bases between. The CDR3 reads CASSPRLAGVTGELFF. In nucleotides, the CDR3 is TGTGCCAGCAGCCCTCGACTGGCCGGGGTAACCGGGGAGCTGTTTTTT.

The CDR3 coding sequence is TGTGCTAGTGGGAGGGACAGGGGCTACGAGCAGTACTTC. Encoded protein: CASGRDRGYEQYF. The V call is TRBV12-5, the J call TRBJ2-7, with TRBD1 identical over 10 bases. With 6 bases clipped from V and 3 bases from J, the junction kept 2 bases outside the gene matches. The CDR3 totals 13 residues. CDR1 LGHNT and CDR2 FRNRAP come from the germline V gene.

This chain joins TRBV14 and TRBJ1-2; 7 bases fit TRBD1. Losses at the gene ends were 8 bases for V and 4 bases for J; bases not matched to a gene: 10. CDR1 is SGHDN, CDR2 FVKESK, per germline. The CDR3 totals 14 residues. The CDR3: CASAPTGTAYGYTF. DNA for the CDR3: TGTGCCAGCGCACCGACAGGGACCGCCTATGGCTACACCTTC. The full variable domain, its missing parts supplied by reference TRBV14 and TRBJ1-2, is EAGVTQFPSHSVIEKGQTVTLRCDPISGHDNLYWYRRVMGKEIKFLLHFVKESKQDESGMPNNRFLAERTGGTYSTLKVQPAELEDSGVYFCASAPTGTAYGYTFGSGTRLTVV.

This clone was counted only a few times. V and J are TRBV5-1 and TRBJ2-3; D is ambiguous. V gave up 1 base and J gave up 3 bases, with 15 bases separating them. The CDR3 consists of 16 residues. Germline lookup yields CDR1 SGHRS and CDR2 YFSETQ. This CDR3 is CASSLLATSGTDTQYF. In DNA form, the CDR3 reads TGCGCCAGCAGCTTGCTGGCTACCTCAGGTACAGATACGCAGTATTTT.

The rearrangement uses TRBV30 and TRBJ2-5; D possibly corresponds to TRBD2 (6 bases). The ends were cut back, 5 bases at V and 4 bases at J, with 14 bases in the middle. The CDR3 is 13 amino acids. The V gene's germline CDR1 is GTSNPN and CDR2 SVGIG (reference sequence). The CDR3 DNA reads as TGTGCCTGGGGGGTAGGAGGGGCAGAGACCCAGTACTTC. Translation: CAWGVGGAETQYF.